Listed below are T cell receptor beta chains from one sample, sequenced in a study of STAT5B mutations in CD4+ large granular lymphocyte leukemia. Assay: immunoSEQ multiplex PCR; the TCRdb copy retains only in-frame clones and omits some. The sample has tens of thousands of clones; approximately 80% are singletons. The sequenced sample was CD4+ T cells from blood buffy coats. Receptors were obtained from a human donor in good health. Each CDR3 is given with its conserved first and last residue. Fields, in order: J gene, D gene, V gene, clone size, CDR3 protein. A D gene is named only where the DNA matches it firmly. Expanded clones are given a class, and other clones once, few, many or no size at all.

TRBJ2-1,NA,TRBV7-8,NA,CASSRGLSESNEQFF
TRBJ2-7,TRBD1,TRBV7-6,few,CASSQGTGGGHEQYF
TRBJ2-7,TRBD1,TRBV19,NA,CASSLGQVYEQYF
TRBJ2-3,NA,TRBV10-3,once,CASRAGGATDTQYF
TRBJ2-3,NA,TRBV4-3,NA,CASSQGAGRTDTQYF
TRBJ2-3,TRBD2,TRBV11-2,NA,CASSPGGRDTQYF
TRBJ2-3,TRBD1,TRBV28,once,CASSLGTGISDTQYF
TRBJ2-5,NA,TRBV5-1,NA,CASSLDNPEETQYF
TRBJ2-1,NA,TRBV18,NA,CASSPPTAYYNEQFF
TRBJ2-3,TRBD1,TRBV10-3,NA,CAIKDDRGTDTQYF
TRBJ2-3,NA,TRBV11-3,NA,CASSLDGGSTDTQYF
TRBJ2-1,TRBD1,TRBV11-2,NA,CASSLRTGDNEQFF
TRBJ1-4,TRBD1,TRBV5-1,few,CASSTGQGEGKLFF
TRBJ2-5,TRBD2,TRBV7-2,NA,CASSFLAGARETQYF
TRBJ2-1,NA,TRBV27,NA,CASAGGLPGDEQFF
TRBJ2-5,TRBD2,TRBV27,NA,CASSFGLAGHQETQYF
TRBJ2-5,TRBD2,TRBV27,NA,CASSQLAGGETQYF
TRBJ1-2,NA,TRBV5-1,NA,CASSEGLNYGYTF
TRBJ2-2,NA,TRBV6-1,NA,CASTSLAGGGELFF
TRBJ1-1,NA,TRBV5-4,NA,CASSSGRDTEAFF
TRBJ1-2,NA,TRBV5-5,NA,CASSLETLGYTF
TRBJ2-7,NA,TRBV7-2,NA,CASSLAGGARRVSSYEQYF
TRBJ2-3,TRBD2,TRBV2,NA,CASALLAFTDTQYF
TRBJ2-2,TRBD2,TRBV7-2,once,CASSFAAGNTGELFF
TRBJ2-1,TRBD2,TRBV5-4,NA,CASSPGTSGTYNEQFF
TRBJ2-6,TRBD1,TRBV10-3,NA,CAISEGQAQLSGANVLTF
TRBJ2-5,NA,TRBV28,NA,CASRPAGYQETQYF
TRBJ2-7,NA,TRBV19,NA,CASSIDLAYYEQYF
TRBJ1-5,NA,TRBV5-5,NA,CASSLEAGGMPQHF
TRBJ2-2,NA,TRBV18,NA,CASKDRHTGELFF
TRBJ2-5,NA,TRBV21-1,NA,CASSKRDTRTETQYF
TRBJ2-2,NA,TRBV27,NA,CASSLSRGTGELFF
TRBJ2-5,NA,TRBV28,once,CASRVQEETQYF
TRBJ2-3,TRBD2,TRBV28,once,CASSSLAGVMDTQYF
TRBJ1-1,NA,TRBV29-1,NA,CSVERVLAPEAFF
TRBJ2-5,NA,TRBV10-2,NA,CASGSARGETQYF
TRBJ2-7,TRBD2,TRBV11-2,once,CASSRGGAVTYEQYF